This T cell receptor beta chain was recorded in a study of cytomegalovirus exposure and HLA in healthy donors (dated by TCRdb to the late 2010s). Regarding the complete study: An earlier analysis of roughly 570 of the donors reported about 280 Gb of sequence data and around 110 million unique TCR beta sequences obtained from 150 million to 200 million T cells. Roughly 300 gigabases of sequencing data and tens of millions of unique TCR sequences were included in an early release covering 500 to 750 HLA-typed donors. The genetic ancestry cluster associated with self-reported Caucasian donors included about 81% of the approximately 430 genotyped donors. The study aimed to test whether cataloging public T cell receptors could reveal signatures of past pathogen exposure. The study profiled the T cell repertoires of 500 to 800 subjects by immunosequencing and related them to cytomegalovirus serostatus. Along with the roughly 670-subject first cohort, a separate validation cohort of some 130 different subjects was used. High-throughput TCR immunosequencing, statistical association of individual TCRs with disease status, and machine learning were combined to predict cytomegalovirus infection status. A later analysis re-analyzed previously published TCR beta repertoires from roughly 600 donors and added high-resolution HLA genotyping to study TCR occurrence patterns. Rather than using new phenotypic data, the later analysis identified candidate immune exposures from TCR beta sequences and from how often those sequences occurred across donors. An earlier analysis of around 640 of the donors used high-throughput TCR beta sequencing to judge whether each TCR beta V gene segment behaved as functional or pseudogenic. Donor age, sex, ethnicity and CMV serostatus were compiled together with the repertoire data. Genome-wide SNP genotypes for about three fifths of the roughly 670 donors were used in a later genetic analysis, which treated that subset as a discovery cohort. Every repertoire in the discovery cohort had been generated on one and the same sequencing platform. Class I and class II HLA loci were covered by the typing at four-digit resolution. Typing coverage varied by locus: 629-630 donors for A, B, C, DRB1 and DQB1; some 520 for DQA1; over 600 for DPA1; fewer than 480 for DPB1. Because of strong linkage in the cohort, roughly five DR-DQ haplotypes were treated as single units for association and clustering. Among 300 to 500 genotyped donors of the cohort, an average of roughly 230,000 unique TCR beta nucleotide sequences was sequenced per donor, of which approximately 18% were non-productive.

Library preparation was by the immunoSEQ multiplex PCR assay. The multiplex PCR relied on a mix of 60 forward primers for TCR Vbeta segments and 13 reverse primers for TCR Jbeta segments. The CDR3 region of rearranged TCR beta genes was amplified from genomic DNA with a multiplex PCR assay. The amplified TCR beta libraries were sequenced on the Illumina HiSeq System as 87-base-pair reads. On the authors' methods: Across the 600 to 700 repertoires, a later analysis counted approximately 75 million unique TCR beta chains, 8.5 million to 12 million of which were shared by at least two donors. Raw reads were error-corrected and collapsed into unique sequences with a nearest-neighbor algorithm that merged closely related sequences to remove PCR and sequencing errors. CDR3 sequences were aligned to IMGT reference sequences to assign V, D and J gene segments. For a sequence to be retained, a match of at least six nucleotides was required to both a V gene segment and a J gene segment. A rearrangement was called productive if the CDR3 had no stop codons and remained in frame with V and J, and every other rearrangement was called non-productive. CDR3 was defined according to IMGT convention as the region running from the second conserved V-encoded cysteine to the conserved J-encoded phenylalanine. In an earlier analysis of approximately 590 of the donors, sequences lacking an unambiguous match to a single V gene segment were excluded. In an earlier analysis of around 590 of the donors, a V segment was called functional when productive rearrangements were above 56.7%, and segregating when the standard deviation between donors exceeded 5%. To diagnose cytomegalovirus status from the catalog of TCR beta chain sequences, a statistical classification framework was built. V and J gene assignment, in a later analysis, came from comparing TCR nucleotide sequences with IMGT/GENE-DB human TR gene sequences. Using the TCRdist pipeline, a later analysis assigned CDR3 sequences along with most-parsimonious VDJ recombination scenarios. In a later analysis, every TCR beta chain was defined by the combination of its CDR3 amino acid sequence and its V-gene family, and reads without a unique V-gene family were dropped. As a way to deal with suspected cross-contamination and a sequencing artifact, a later analysis dropped over 550 nucleotide sequences that were highly shared and had low generation probability. In a later analysis, a clonal expansion index was calculated for each public chain from normalized within-repertoire ranks of inferred template counts. Generation probabilities in a later analysis came from a VDJ recombination model fitted to out-of-frame rearrangements, and those results were checked against IGoR. In a later analysis, hypergeometric tests were used to score TCR-TCR, TCR-HLA and TCR-CMV co-occurrence, with a repertoire-size bias correction applied to TCR pairs. A later analysis estimated false discovery rates by permuting HLA or CMV assignments 20 times. In a later analysis, co-occurring TCRs were grouped using DBSCAN, and TCRdist sequence similarity was added for clustering within HLA-allele-positive subsets. Co-occurrence clustering excluded repertoires with fewer than 30,000 or more than 120,000 public chains, plus five with anomalous nucleotide sharing. TCRdb stores this immuneACCESS table with in-frame sequences only. Part of the clones is absent; in the studies checked, under half of the shortfall reflects unresolved V genes, and no reason is known for the rest. D and trimming were read from the DNA, whereas the V and J calls and clone size are those reported in that table. The sample data list approximately 150,000 clones, and roughly 80% of these were observed just once. Approximately 4.2% of the sample goes to the ten largest clones.

This clone came up a few times. The target of this receptor is not known. Qualities for individual bases were not recorded, and no much larger clone is one base off. Findings and caveats that apply to the study as a whole: Only TCR beta chains were sequenced in this cohort, and the absence of alpha or paired-chain data limited detectable features. V-gene and J-gene trimming of TCR beta chains was associated with a missense DCLRE1C variant in a later genetic analysis, and the association was replicated in an independent cohort. In an earlier analysis of some 500 of the donors, most TCR beta V segments were observed in productive rearrangements about 90% or about 30% of the time, broadly matching IMGT annotations. The study listed approximately 150 TCR beta chains as associated with cytomegalovirus. The classifier was reported to diagnose cytomegalovirus status with high specificity and sensitivity in both the original cohort and the validation cohort. Most CMV-associated TCR beta chains appeared to be HLA-restricted in a later analysis, and the HLA associations seemed to be driven largely by CMV exposure. In a later analysis, TCR association rates were found to vary across HLA loci, with the most associated TCRs seen for DRB1 alleles and the fewest for HLA-C alleles. HLA typing was unavailable for some donors at each locus, so association tests used only the typed subset. In a later analysis, around 17,000 TCR beta sequences were associated with specific HLA alleles at a false discovery rate of 0.05. The earlier analysis of some 560 of the donors excluded about 16 rarely observed V segments, including chromosome 9 orphons, because counts were too low. A cluster of highly shared sequence variants was judged likely to be a technical artifact of the sequencing pipeline. Linkage disequilibrium might explain the correlated functional status among segregating V segments, but an unknown experimental factor could not be ruled out. A few of the identified cytomegalovirus-associated TCR beta chains were confirmed in vitro to be specific for cytomegalovirus antigens. According to the authors, the approach could potentially be generalized to other disease states and immunological phenotypes. In a later analysis, HLA-associated TCR beta chains showed more clonal expansion and lower generation probabilities than non-associated chains that were equally common. While some public TCRs were present in many individuals, most TCR sequences turned up only very rarely across donors. Presence/absence analyses assumed roughly uniform sequencing depth across donors, an assumption that may not hold. A later genetic analysis reported fewer N-insertions in productive TCRs among donors in an Asian-associated ancestry cluster than the roughly 700-donor mean. A further reported finding was that TCR beta sequences accurately predicted the HLA-A and HLA-B alleles for most subjects in the first cohort. Several of the top co-occurrence clusters appeared to be linked to parvovirus B19, influenza, CMV and Epstein-Barr virus, according to a later analysis. The only immune exposure information available for the cohort was CMV serostatus. When HLA alleles, especially DR and DQ, strongly co-occurred, TCR associations were difficult to assign to individual alleles.

The cohort comprised 670 or so healthy bone marrow donors. All cohort members were sampled while nominally healthy, although unrecorded immune exposures were likely present. The donor was CMV seropositive and belonged to the group of around 300 seropositive cohort members. A peripheral blood sample was provided by each donor, and peripheral blood mononuclear cells were used for TCR beta sequencing. Genomic DNA extraction from the blood cell samples was performed with the Qiagen DNeasy Blood Extraction Kit. Sequencing was done on a sample of PBMCs. The source of this sequence is a woman aged 40 to 50 in good health and CMV-seropositive.

The base sequence is TGTGCCAGCAGCCCAGAAGAACAGGGGCCGGCAGCTTTCTTT. Its translation reads: CASSPEEQGPAAFF. This receptor chain uses TRBV4-2 and TRBJ1-1; 7 bases in the junction line up with TRBD1. At the junction V is shortened by 4 bases and J by 10 bases; bases outside the gene matches: 12. CDR1 LGHNA and CDR2 YNFKEQ are derived from the germline V gene. The CDR3 sequence holds 14 residues, the cysteine and phenylalanine included. Left in the record is the CDR3 DNA by itself, 42 bases read in frame from the first base.